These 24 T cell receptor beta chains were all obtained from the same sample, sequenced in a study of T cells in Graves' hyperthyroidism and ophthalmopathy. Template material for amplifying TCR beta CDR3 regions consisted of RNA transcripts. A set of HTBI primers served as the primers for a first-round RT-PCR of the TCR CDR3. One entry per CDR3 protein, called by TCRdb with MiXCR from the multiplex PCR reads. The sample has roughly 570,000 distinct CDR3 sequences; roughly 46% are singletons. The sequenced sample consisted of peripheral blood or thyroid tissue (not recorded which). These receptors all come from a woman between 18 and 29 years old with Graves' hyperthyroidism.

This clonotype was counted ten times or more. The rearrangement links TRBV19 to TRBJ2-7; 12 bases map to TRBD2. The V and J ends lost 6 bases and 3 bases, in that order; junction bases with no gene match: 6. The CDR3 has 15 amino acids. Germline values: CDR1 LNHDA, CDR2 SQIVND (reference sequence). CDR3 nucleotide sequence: TGTGCCAGTAGCCTAGCGGGAGGGGGGTTCTACGAGCAGTACTTC. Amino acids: CASSLAGGGFYEQYF. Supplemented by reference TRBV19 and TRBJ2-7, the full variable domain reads DGGITQSPKYLFRKEGQNVTLSCEQNLNHDAMYWYRQDPGQGLRLIYYSQIVNDFQKGDIAEGYSVSREKKESFPLTVTSAQKNPTAFYLCASSLAGGGFYEQYFGPGTRLTVT.

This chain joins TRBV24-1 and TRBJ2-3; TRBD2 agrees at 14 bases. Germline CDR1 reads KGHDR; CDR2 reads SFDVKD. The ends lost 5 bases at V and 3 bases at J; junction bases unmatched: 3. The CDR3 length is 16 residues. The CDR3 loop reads CATSAGTSGRTDTQYF. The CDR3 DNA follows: TGTGCCACCAGTGCCGGGACTAGCGGGAGAACAGATACGCAGTATTTT.

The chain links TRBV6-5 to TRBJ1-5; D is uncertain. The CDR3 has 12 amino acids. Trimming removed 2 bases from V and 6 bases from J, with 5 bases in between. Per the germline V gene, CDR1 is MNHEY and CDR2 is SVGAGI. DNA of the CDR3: TGTGCCAGCAGTTACGGGTCTCAGCCCCAGCATTTT. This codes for CASSYGSQPQHF.

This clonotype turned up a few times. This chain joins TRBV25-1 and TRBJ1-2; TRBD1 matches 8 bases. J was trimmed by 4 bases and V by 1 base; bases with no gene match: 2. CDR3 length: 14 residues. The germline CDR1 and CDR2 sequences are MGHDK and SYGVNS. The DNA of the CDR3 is TGTGCCAGCAGTGAATCGGACAGGGCCTATGGCTACACCTTC. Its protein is CASSESDRAYGYTF.

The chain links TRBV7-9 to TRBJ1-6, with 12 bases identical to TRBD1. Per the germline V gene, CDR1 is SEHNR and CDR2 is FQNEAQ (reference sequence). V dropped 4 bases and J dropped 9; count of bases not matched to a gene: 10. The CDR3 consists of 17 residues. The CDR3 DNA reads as TGTGCCAGCAGCTATAGCGGGAGGGACAGGGGGCCTTCACCCCTCCACTTT. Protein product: CASSYSGRDRGPSPLHF.

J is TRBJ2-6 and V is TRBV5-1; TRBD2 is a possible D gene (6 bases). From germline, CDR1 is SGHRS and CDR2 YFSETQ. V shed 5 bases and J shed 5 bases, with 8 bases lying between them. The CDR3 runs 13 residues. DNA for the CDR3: TGCGCCAGCAGGGAGGGCAGGGCCAACGTCCTGACTTTC. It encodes CASREGRANVLTF.

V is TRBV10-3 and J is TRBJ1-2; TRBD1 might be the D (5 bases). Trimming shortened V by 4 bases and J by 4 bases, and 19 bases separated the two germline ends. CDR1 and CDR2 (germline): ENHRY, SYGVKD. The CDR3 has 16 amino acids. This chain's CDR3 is CAISADRDGGGYGYTF. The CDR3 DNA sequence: TGTGCCATCAGTGCGGACCGGGACGGAGGTGGCTATGGCTACACCTTC.

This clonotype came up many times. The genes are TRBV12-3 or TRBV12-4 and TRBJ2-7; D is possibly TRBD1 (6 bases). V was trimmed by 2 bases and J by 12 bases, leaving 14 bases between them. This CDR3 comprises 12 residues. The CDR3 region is CASSLSVQGLYF. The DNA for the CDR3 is TGTGCCAGCAGTTTAAGCGTCCAGGGGCTGTACTTC.

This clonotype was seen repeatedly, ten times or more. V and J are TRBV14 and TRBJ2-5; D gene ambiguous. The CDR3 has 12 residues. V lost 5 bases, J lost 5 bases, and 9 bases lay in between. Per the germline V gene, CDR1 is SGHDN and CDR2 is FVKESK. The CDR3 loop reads CASSWTVETQYF. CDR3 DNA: TGTGCCAGCAGCTGGACCGTGGAGACCCAGTACTTC.

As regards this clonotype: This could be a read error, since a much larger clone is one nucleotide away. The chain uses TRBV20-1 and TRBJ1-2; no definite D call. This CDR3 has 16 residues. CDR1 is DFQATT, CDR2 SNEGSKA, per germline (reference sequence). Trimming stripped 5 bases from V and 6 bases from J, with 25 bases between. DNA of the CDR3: TGCAGTGCTCCTATACCTAAGGACGGGGTAGAGGATGGCTACACCTTC. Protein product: CSAPIPKDGVEDGYTF.

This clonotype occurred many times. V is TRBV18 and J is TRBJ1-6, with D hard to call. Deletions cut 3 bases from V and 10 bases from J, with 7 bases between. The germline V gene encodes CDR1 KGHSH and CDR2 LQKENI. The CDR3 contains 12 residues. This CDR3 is CASSPTDSPLHF. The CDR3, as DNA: TGTGCCAGCTCACCTACTGACTCACCCCTCCACTTT.

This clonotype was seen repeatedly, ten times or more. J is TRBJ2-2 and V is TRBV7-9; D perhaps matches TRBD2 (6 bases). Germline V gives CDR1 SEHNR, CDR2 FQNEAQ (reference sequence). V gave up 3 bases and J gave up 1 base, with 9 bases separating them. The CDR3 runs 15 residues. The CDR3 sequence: CASSFWRGNTGELFF. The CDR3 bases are TGTGCCAGCAGCTTTTGGCGGGGGAACACCGGGGAGCTGTTTTTT.

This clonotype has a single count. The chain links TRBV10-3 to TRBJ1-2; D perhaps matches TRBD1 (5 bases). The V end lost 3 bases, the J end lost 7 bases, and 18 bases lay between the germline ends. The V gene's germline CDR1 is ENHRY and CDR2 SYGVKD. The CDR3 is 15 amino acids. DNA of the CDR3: TGTGCCATCAGTGAAGCGGGGGGAGGAGGAGGTGGCTACACCTTC. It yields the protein CAISEAGGGGGGYTF.

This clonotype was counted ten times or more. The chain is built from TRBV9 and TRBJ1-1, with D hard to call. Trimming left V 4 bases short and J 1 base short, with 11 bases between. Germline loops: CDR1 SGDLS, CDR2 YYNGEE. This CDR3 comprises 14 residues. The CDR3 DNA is TGTGCCAGCAGCCTCCGGGGAGGGAACACTGAAGCTTTCTTT. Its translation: CASSLRGGNTEAFF.

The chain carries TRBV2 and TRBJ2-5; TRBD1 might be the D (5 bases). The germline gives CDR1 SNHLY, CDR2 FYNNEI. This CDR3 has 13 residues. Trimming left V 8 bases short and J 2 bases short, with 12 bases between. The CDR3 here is CASVQGRQETQYF. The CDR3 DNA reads TGTGCCAGCGTCCAGGGTCGGCAAGAGACCCAGTACTTC.

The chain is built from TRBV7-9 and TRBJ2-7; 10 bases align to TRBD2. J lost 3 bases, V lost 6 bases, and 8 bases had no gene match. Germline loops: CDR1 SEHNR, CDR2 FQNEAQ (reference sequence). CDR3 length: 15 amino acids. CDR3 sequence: CASRRLGLAVYEQYF. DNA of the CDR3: TGTGCCAGCAGGCGCCTAGGACTAGCGGTCTACGAGCAGTACTTC.

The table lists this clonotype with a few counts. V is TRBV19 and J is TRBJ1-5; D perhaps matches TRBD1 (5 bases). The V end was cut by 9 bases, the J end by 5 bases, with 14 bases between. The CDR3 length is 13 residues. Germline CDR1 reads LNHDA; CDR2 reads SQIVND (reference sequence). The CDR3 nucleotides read TGTGCCAGCAAGGGGCAGGGACATCAGCCCCAGCATTTT. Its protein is CASKGQGHQPQHF.

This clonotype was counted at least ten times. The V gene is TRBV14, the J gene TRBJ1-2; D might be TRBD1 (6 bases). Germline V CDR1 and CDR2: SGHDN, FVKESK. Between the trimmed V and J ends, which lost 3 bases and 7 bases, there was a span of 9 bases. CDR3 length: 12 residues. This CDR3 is CASSQGAAGYTF. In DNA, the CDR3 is TGTGCCAGCAGCCAGGGGGCGGCTGGCTACACCTTC.

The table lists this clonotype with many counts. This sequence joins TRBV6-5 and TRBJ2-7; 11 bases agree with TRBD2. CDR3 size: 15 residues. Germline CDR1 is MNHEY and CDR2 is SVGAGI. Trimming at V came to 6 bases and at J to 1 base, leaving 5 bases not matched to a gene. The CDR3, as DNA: TGTGCCAGCAGAGGGGGACTAGCGGAATCCTACGAGCAGTACTTC. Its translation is CASRGGLAESYEQYF.

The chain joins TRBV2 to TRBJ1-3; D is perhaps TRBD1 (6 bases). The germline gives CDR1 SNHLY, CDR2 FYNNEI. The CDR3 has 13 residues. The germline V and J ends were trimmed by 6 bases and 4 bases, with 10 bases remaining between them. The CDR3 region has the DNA TGTGCCAGCAGGGGGGGGCAAGGAAACACCATATATTTT. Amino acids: CASRGGQGNTIYF.

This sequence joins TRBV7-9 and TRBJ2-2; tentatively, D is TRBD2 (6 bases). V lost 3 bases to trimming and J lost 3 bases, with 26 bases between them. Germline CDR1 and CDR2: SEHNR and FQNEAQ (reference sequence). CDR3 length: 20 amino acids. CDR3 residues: CASSLATSTPGLADTGELFF. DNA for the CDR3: TGTGCCAGCAGCTTGGCAACTAGCACCCCAGGGCTTGCGGACACCGGGGAGCTGTTTTTT. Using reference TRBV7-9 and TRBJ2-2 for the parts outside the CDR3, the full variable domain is DTGVSQNPRHKITKRGQNVTFRCDPISEHNRLYWYRQTLGQGPEFLTYFQNEAQLEKSRLLSDRFSAERPKGSFSTLEIQRTEQGDSAMYLCASSLATSTPGLADTGELFFGEGSRLTVL.

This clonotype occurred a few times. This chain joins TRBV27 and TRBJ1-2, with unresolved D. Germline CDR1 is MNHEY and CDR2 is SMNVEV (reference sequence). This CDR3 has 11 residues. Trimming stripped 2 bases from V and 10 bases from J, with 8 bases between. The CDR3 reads CASSLRGIYTF. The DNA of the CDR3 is TGTGCCAGCAGTTTAAGAGGGATCTACACCTTC.

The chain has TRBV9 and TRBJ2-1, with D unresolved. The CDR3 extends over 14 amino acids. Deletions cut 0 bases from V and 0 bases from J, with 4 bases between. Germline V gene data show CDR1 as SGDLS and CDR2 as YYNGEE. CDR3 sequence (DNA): TGTGCCAGCAGCGTAGGTGCCTCCTACAATGAGCAGTTCTTC. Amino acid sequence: CASSVGASYNEQFF.

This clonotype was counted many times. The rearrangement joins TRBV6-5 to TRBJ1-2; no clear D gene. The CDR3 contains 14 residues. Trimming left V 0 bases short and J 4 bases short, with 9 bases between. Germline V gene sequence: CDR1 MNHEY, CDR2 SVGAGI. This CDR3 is CASSYSKTFYGYTF. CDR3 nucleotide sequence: TGTGCCAGCAGTTACTCGAAGACCTTCTATGGCTACACCTTC.